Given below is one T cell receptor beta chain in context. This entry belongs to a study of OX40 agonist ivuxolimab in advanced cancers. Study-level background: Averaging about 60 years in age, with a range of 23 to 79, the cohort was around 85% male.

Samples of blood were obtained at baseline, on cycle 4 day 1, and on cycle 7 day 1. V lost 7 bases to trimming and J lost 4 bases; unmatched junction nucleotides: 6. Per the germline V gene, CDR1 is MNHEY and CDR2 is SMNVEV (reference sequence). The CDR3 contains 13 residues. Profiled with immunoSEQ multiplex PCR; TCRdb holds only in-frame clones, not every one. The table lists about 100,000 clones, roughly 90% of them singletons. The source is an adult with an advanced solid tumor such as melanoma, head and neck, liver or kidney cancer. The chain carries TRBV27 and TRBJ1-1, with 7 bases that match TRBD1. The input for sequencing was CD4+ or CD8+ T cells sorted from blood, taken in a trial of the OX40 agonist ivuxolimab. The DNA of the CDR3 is TGTGCCAGCACCCTGACAGGGTTCACTGAAGCTTTCTTT. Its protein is CASTLTGFTEAFF.